The rows below give T cell receptor beta chains drawn from one sample of a study of monozygotic twins with inflammatory bowel disease. Following a re-call of the 5' RACE reads, TCRdb has one entry per CDR3 protein and lacks DNA. The repertoire shows 400,000 to 500,000 distinct CDR3 sequences; the top ten hold about 2.3%. Sequencing used blood. The receptors come from a human donor with ulcerative colitis or Crohn's disease, or a healthy co-twin of an affected twin (not recorded which). Both conserved end residues are part of each CDR3. Each record gives: CDR3 protein, J gene, V gene.

CDR3: CASSFDSLLAKNIQYF; J: TRBJ2-4; V: TRBV5-1
CDR3: CATSRDRVPGYTF; J: TRBJ1-2; V: TRBV15
CDR3: CAWGRPGAFSYEQYF; J: TRBJ2-7; V: TRBV30
CDR3: CSVDGGGNQPQHF; J: TRBJ1-5; V: TRBV29-1
CDR3: CATSAGGANYGYTF; J: TRBJ1-2; V: TRBV24-1
CDR3: CAWSPRGETQYF; J: TRBJ2-5; V: TRBV30
CDR3: CASSLLPPGQGRNTIYF; J: TRBJ1-3; V: TRBV14
CDR3: CASSEGGGSVHEQFF; J: TRBJ2-1; V: TRBV9
CDR3: CASSPYRTEEPGANVLTF; J: TRBJ2-6; V: TRBV18
CDR3: CATSSPRGRTYGYTF; J: TRBJ1-2; V: TRBV15
CDR3: CASILTSSGANVLTF; J: TRBJ2-6; V: TRBV5-6
CDR3: CASSQGTPGGREQYF; J: TRBJ2-7; V: TRBV18
CDR3: CAWSPMTGAGYTF; J: TRBJ1-2; V: TRBV30
CDR3: CASTSPGVNEKLFF; J: TRBJ1-4; V: TRBV28
CDR3: CASSIEGPYEQYF; J: TRBJ2-7; V: TRBV19
CDR3: CASSLPTAGGYTF; J: TRBJ1-2; V: TRBV12-3/TRBV12-4
CDR3: CASIIGTSGRAVDEQFF; J: TRBJ2-1; V: TRBV5-5
CDR3: CASERNYGYTF; J: TRBJ1-2; V: TRBV6-1
CDR3: CASSFAGASNSPLHF; J: TRBJ1-6; V: TRBV12-3/TRBV12-4
CDR3: CSAPWQGETQYF; J: TRBJ2-5; V: TRBV20-1
CDR3: CASSFRSANTEAFF; J: TRBJ1-1; V: TRBV12-3/TRBV12-4
CDR3: CASSLDVNGYTF; J: TRBJ1-2; V: TRBV7-9
CDR3: CASSPGGIIGPAF; J: TRBJ2-4; V: TRBV28
CDR3: CASTPSGQSYGYTF; J: TRBJ1-2; V: TRBV6-2/TRBV6-3
CDR3: CASSTVFGTEDTQYF; J: TRBJ2-3; V: TRBV5-6
CDR3: CASSLVTGSSSYEQYF; J: TRBJ2-7; V: TRBV28
CDR3: CASSQERAAGGGYTF; J: TRBJ1-2; V: TRBV3-1
CDR3: CASSFFPGELFF; J: TRBJ2-2; V: TRBV12-3/TRBV12-4
CDR3: CASSWVEGTGELFF; J: TRBJ2-2; V: TRBV27
CDR3: CASSSYSPYEQYF; J: TRBJ2-7; V: TRBV28
CDR3: CASNQAGGPPQETQYF; J: TRBJ2-5; V: TRBV7-9
CDR3: CASSLSGTSGGLYNEQFF; J: TRBJ2-1; V: TRBV5-5
CDR3: CASSQDRSQPQHF; J: TRBJ1-5; V: TRBV3-1
CDR3: CASSFGSGNEKLFF; J: TRBJ1-4; V: TRBV5-1
CDR3: CAIMRSGAALYEQYF; J: TRBJ2-7; V: TRBV10-3
CDR3: CASSLDDPGANVLTF; J: TRBJ2-6; V: TRBV5-1
CDR3: CSAGLVTGAETQYF; J: TRBJ2-5; V: TRBV20-1
CDR3: CAINRDRGNSGNTIYF; J: TRBJ1-3; V: TRBV10-3
CDR3: CSASKFYSNQPQHF; J: TRBJ1-5; V: TRBV20-1
CDR3: CSARGTGVGNEQFF; J: TRBJ2-1; V: TRBV20-1
CDR3: CASSEGLAGQEQYF; J: TRBJ2-7; V: TRBV25-1
CDR3: CAISGTPRLNEAFF; J: TRBJ1-1; V: TRBV10-3
CDR3: CAWSGGSHGSFF; J: TRBJ1-1; V: TRBV30
CDR3: CASSLSELSGANVLTF; J: TRBJ2-6; V: TRBV3-1